This T cell receptor (beta chain) was sequenced for a study of Ad26.COV2.S vaccination and SARS-CoV-2 variants. CDR1 is MNHEY and CDR2 is SVGEGT in the germline V gene. This CDR3 contains 14 residues. V gave up 6 bases and J gave up 6 bases, with 15 bases separating them. The sample's treatment: about 20 received Ad26.COV2.S at low or high dose, single or two shots; five or six received placebo; per-sample allocation not given. Sampling was performed 63 days after the first vaccine or placebo injection. Clones were sequenced by immunoSEQ multiplex PCR, and TCRdb holds only the in-frame ones, with some missing. The top ten clones hold roughly 2.1% of a sample with more than 300,000 clones, about 86% of them seen once.

The chain carries TRBV6-2 or TRBV6-3 and TRBJ1-5; no definite D call. Sequenced here: peripheral blood, sampled in a trial of Ad26.COV2.S vaccine versus placebo. The TCR sequence derives from a person aged 18 to 59 who received the Ad26.COV2.S COVID-19 vaccine or a placebo. The CDR3 protein is CASSEGRRSQPQHF. In DNA form, the CDR3 reads TGTGCCAGCAGCGAGGGAAGACGGAGTCAGCCCCAGCATTTT.